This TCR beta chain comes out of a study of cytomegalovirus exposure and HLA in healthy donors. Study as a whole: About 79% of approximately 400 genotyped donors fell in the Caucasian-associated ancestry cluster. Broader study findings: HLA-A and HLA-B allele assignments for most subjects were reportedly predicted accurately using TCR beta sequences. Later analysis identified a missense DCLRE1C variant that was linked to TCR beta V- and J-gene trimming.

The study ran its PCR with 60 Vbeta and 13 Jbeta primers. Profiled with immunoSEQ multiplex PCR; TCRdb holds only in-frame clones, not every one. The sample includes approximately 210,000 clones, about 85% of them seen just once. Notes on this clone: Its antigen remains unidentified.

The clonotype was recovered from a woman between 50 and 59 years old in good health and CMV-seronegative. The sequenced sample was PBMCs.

The CDR3 DNA sequence: TGTGCCAGCTCACTGCGACAGCAAAAAGAGACCCAGTACTTC. Translated: CASSLRQQKETQYF. This chain links TRBV18 with TRBJ2-5; weak D call: TRBD1 (5 bases). In germline, CDR1 is KGHSH, CDR2 LQKENI. The CDR3 is 14 amino acids. The V end lost 4 bases, the J end lost 3 bases, and 12 bases lay between the germline ends.